This paragraph reports one T cell receptor beta chain. Its matching antigen is unknown. The data belong to a study of CD8 T cells in Susac syndrome. The overall study: Active disease was present in roughly 6 of the sequenced Susac syndrome patients, and remission in 8 or 9. The study, taken as a whole, reports: The CD4+ T cell repertoires of Susac syndrome were found to show no clonal expansion.

A quantity of about 0.45 to 1 ug RNA underwent reverse transcription using random hexamers. It was immunoSEQ multiplex PCR that amplified TCR beta CDR3 across 54 Vbeta and 13 Jbeta. Using its own MiXCR run on the immunoSEQ multiplex PCR reads, TCRdb lists one record per CDR3 protein. This table has roughly 190,000 distinct CDR3 sequences, 90% to 96% appearing once. The CDR3 runs to 14 residues. Trimming stripped 0 bases from V and 5 bases from J, with 7 bases between. Germline assignment: CDR1 SGHTA and CDR2 FQGTGA. From blood CD8+ and CD4+ T cells, TCR beta sequences were generated. Sequenced material: CD4+ T cells from PBMCs. The chain joins TRBV7-3 to TRBJ1-4; D might be TRBD1 (5 bases). This sequence was found in a human donor with Susac syndrome. DNA of the CDR3: TGTGCCAGCAGCTTAACAGGGGTGAATGAAAAACTGTTTTTT. Translated, it gives CASSLTGVNEKLFF.